The 24 T cell receptor beta chains below were found in one sample sequenced in a study of molecular identifiers for immune sequencing clone quantification. TCRdb re-called the PCR reads through MiXCR, storing one row per CDR3 protein. The repertoire holds about 640,000 distinct CDR3 sequences, with 15% to 20% as singletons. Sequencing was done on a sample of naive CD8+ T cells from blood, with Jurkat cell RNA spiked in. This sample's subset: FACS-sorted CD8+CD4-CCR7+CD45RA+ naive T cells. These receptors all come from a human donor in good health. Some libraries in this study had Jurkat cell RNA spiked in.

A note on this clonotype: This may be a read error, as it is one base from a much larger clone. The chain couples TRBV7-6 to TRBJ2-7, with D perhaps assigned TRBD1 or TRBD2 (6 bases each). This CDR3 is built from 12 residues. Germline V gives CDR1 SGHVS, CDR2 FNYEAQ. The CDR3 DNA follows: TGTGGCAGCAGCAAAGGGGGAGGCGAGCAGTACTTC. It specifies CGSSKGGGEQYF.

This clonotype was seen a few times. The chain recombines TRBV4-1 with TRBJ1-3, with D hard to call. Germline V gene data show CDR1 as MGHRA and CDR2 as YSYEKL. Trimming stripped 0 bases from V and 7 bases from J, with 13 bases between. The CDR3 totals 15 residues. The CDR3 DNA is TGCGCCAGCAGCCAAGAATTTCCCCAAGTCAACACCATATATTTT. It specifies CASSQEFPQVNTIYF.

Only a few counts were recorded for this clonotype. The chain links TRBV7-9 to TRBJ1-2, with 8 bases that match TRBD1. Germline CDR1 reads SEHNR; CDR2 reads FQNEAQ (reference sequence). The CDR3 contains 15 residues. V was clipped by 5 bases and J by 4 bases; unmatched bases: 9. DNA for the CDR3: TGTGCCAGCAGCGCTGGACAGGGACCGGTCTATGGCTACACCTTC. Translation gives CASSAGQGPVYGYTF.

Points on this clonotype: Its ends do not fully match the called genes, so a read error is possible. The rearrangement uses TRBV9 and TRBJ2-3; 8 bases map to TRBD1. CDR1 and CDR2 from the germline V gene are SGDLS and YYNGEE. This CDR3 is 15 amino acids long. The chain's CDR3 is CASTRTGFGPDTLYF. Here the CDR3 DNA reads TGTGCCAGCACTAGGACAGGGTTCGGCCCGGATACGCTGTATTTC.

This clonotype was recorded many times. The chain carries TRBV20-1 and TRBJ2-7, with 8 bases that match TRBD1. J lost 2 bases, V lost 6 bases, and 6 bases had no gene match. This CDR3 has 13 residues. Germline loops: CDR1 DFQATT, CDR2 SNEGSKA (reference sequence). CDR3 DNA: TGCAGTGCAAAGGGACAGGCTCCCTACGAGCAGTACTTC. Translating gives CSAKGQAPYEQYF.

This clonotype was seen ten or more times. The rearrangement links TRBV6-2 or TRBV6-3 to TRBJ2-2; D perhaps matches TRBD1 (5 bases). CDR3 size: 17 residues. Germline V gene data show CDR1 as MNHEY and CDR2 as SVGEGT. The V end was cut by 5 bases, the J end by 7 bases, with 23 bases between. CDR3 protein: CASSLHQGAVDHGELFF. The CDR3 DNA reads TGTGCCAGCAGTCTCCATCAGGGTGCCGTAGATCACGGGGAGCTGTTTTTT.

On this clonotype itself: One junction end disagrees with the germline gene, perhaps due to a read error. The V call is TRBV12-5, the J call TRBJ2-1; D is unclear. In germline, CDR1 is LGHNT, CDR2 FRNRAP. The CDR3 has 11 residues. The CDR3 reads CASGLGNERFF. The DNA for the CDR3 is TGTGCTAGTGGTTTAGGCAATGAGCGGTTCTTC.

Ten or more counts support this clonotype. V usage is TRBV6-5 and J usage is TRBJ2-1; TRBD2 might be the D (5 bases). This CDR3 is 16 amino acids long. Germline V lookup: CDR1 MNHEY, CDR2 SVGAGI. The germline V and J ends were trimmed by 5 bases and 3 bases, with 17 bases remaining between them. The CDR3 DNA follows: TGTGCCAGCAGTCCCTATGACCGCGGAGGCTACAATGAGCAGTTCTTC. Translating it yields CASSPYDRGGYNEQFF.

The chain couples TRBV5-4 to TRBJ1-1; D gene uncertain. The ends were cut back, 4 bases at V and 0 bases at J, with 19 bases in the middle. CDR3 size: 17 residues. Germline V CDR1 and CDR2: SGHNT, YYREEE (reference sequence). This chain's CDR3 is CASSLDDGLLMNTEAFF. The CDR3 DNA follows: TGTGCCAGCAGCCTGGACGACGGGTTACTAATGAACACTGAAGCTTTCTTT.

V and J are TRBV23-1 and TRBJ2-3; no reliable D call. Being an ORF, TRBV23-1 has a function that is uncertain. Trimming stripped 4 bases from V and 0 bases from J, with 8 bases between. This CDR3 has 14 residues. In DNA, the CDR3 is TGCGCCAGCAGTCTAAACCTTAGCACAGATACGCAGTATTTT. Translation gives CASSLNLSTDTQYF.

This clonotype was seen many times. The chain combines TRBV27 with TRBJ2-7, with 7 positions matching TRBD1. CDR1 and CDR2 from the germline V gene are MNHEY and SMNVEV (reference sequence). J gave up 2 bases and V 5 bases, and 9 bases lay outside the gene matches. The CDR3 has 15 residues. This CDR3 is CASSTRDSKAYEQYF. DNA for the CDR3: TGTGCCAGCAGTACGAGGGACAGTAAAGCCTACGAGCAGTACTTC.

This clonotype was seen more than once but under ten times. The chain couples TRBV10-1 to TRBJ2-3; 9 bases are shared with TRBD2. The CDR3 contains 15 residues. J lost 2 bases, V lost 8 bases, and 8 bases had no gene match. Germline CDR1 is WNHNN and CDR2 is SYGVQD (reference sequence). The CDR3 protein is CASGGLAGSTDTQYF. In nucleotides, the CDR3 is TGCGCCAGCGGCGGCCTAGCGGGGTCCACAGATACGCAGTATTTT.

This clonotype was recorded many times. The chain joins TRBV4-1 to TRBJ2-7; D may be TRBD1 (5 bases). The CDR3 consists of 15 residues. The V gene's germline CDR1 is MGHRA and CDR2 YSYEKL. V lost 2 bases and J lost 4, with 15 bases in between. The CDR3 region has the DNA TGCGCCAGCAGCCAAAGTTCAGGGTTACCGTACGAGCAGTACTTC. Its translation is CASSQSSGLPYEQYF.

The chain uses TRBV4-3 and TRBJ2-5, with D perhaps matching TRBD1 or TRBD2 (6 bases each). This CDR3 comprises 17 residues. V was cut by 0 bases and J by 4 bases, with 18 bases left in between. The germline gives CDR1 LGHNA, CDR2 YSLEER. CDR3 sequence reads: CASSQDGRGRPPETQYF. CDR3 nucleotides: TGCGCCAGCAGCCAAGACGGCCGGGGGCGCCCCCCAGAGACCCAGTACTTC.

As to this clonotype: This may stem from a read error, because a much larger clone lies one nucleotide away. This chain joins TRBV5-3 and TRBJ2-7; no reliable D call. TRBV5-3 is recorded as an ORF, its role being uncertain. The CDR3 sequence is 16 residues long. The CDR3 sequence: CASSLPTAGPGYERYF. CDR3 in DNA: TGTGCCAGCAGCTTGCCCACGGCCGGGCCTGGCTACGAGCGGTACTTC.

This clonotype was observed many times. This chain connects TRBV11-2 to TRBJ2-3, with D perhaps TRBD2 (6 bases). Germline-derived CDR1 and CDR2 are SGHAT and FQNNGV. V was pared by 5 bases and J by 5 bases, with 17 bases between. This CDR3 is 15 amino acids long. The CDR3 spells CASSPPLGGRDTQYF. CDR3 coding DNA: TGTGCCAGCAGCCCCCCTCTGGGGGGAAGAGATACGCAGTATTTT.

This chain joins TRBV3-1 and TRBJ2-7; D unresolved. Germline V gene data show CDR1 as LGHDT and CDR2 as YNNKEL (reference sequence). Trimming cost V 4 bases and J 3 bases, with 10 bases left between them. This CDR3 has 13 amino acids. The CDR3 sequence is CASSPSYGYEQYF. The DNA of the CDR3 is TGTGCCAGCAGCCCTTCTTATGGCTACGAGCAGTACTTC.

This clonotype was found many times. The V and J genes are TRBV6-2 or TRBV6-3 and TRBJ2-3, with TRBD2 as a possible D gene (7 bases). The CDR3 is 16 residues long. Germline CDR1 is MNHEY and CDR2 is SVGEGT. Trimming took 0 bases from V and 5 from J, leaving 15 bases between them. The CDR3 loop is CASSYSAGAAGDTQYF. The DNA for the CDR3 is TGTGCCAGCAGTTACTCGGCGGGGGCGGCTGGAGATACGCAGTATTTT.

This clonotype was seen at least ten times. The chain combines TRBV30 with TRBJ2-3; possible D gene TRBD1, 5 bases. Germline lookup yields CDR1 GTSNPN and CDR2 SVGIG (reference sequence). This CDR3 contains 12 residues. V lost 3 bases to trimming and J lost 4 bases, with 8 bases between them. The CDR3 region is CAWSRQSDTQYF. The CDR3 DNA reads TGTGCCTGGAGCCGACAGTCAGATACGCAGTATTTT.

This clonotype occurred a few times. The chain recombines TRBV5-6 with TRBJ2-7; 7 bases are shared with TRBD1. The CDR3 runs 11 residues. Per the germline V gene, CDR1 is SGHDT and CDR2 is YYEEEE. J gave up 7 bases and V 4 bases, and 2 bases lay outside the gene matches. This chain's CDR3 is CASSEDREQYF. The CDR3 nucleotides read TGTGCCAGCAGCGAGGACAGGGAGCAGTACTTC.

The rearrangement links TRBV21-1 to TRBJ2-7. TRBV21-1 is listed as a pseudogene. The CDR3 length is 13 residues. The CDR3, as DNA: TGTGCCAGCAGCAAAGAAGTAGGTTACGAGCAGTACTTC. Protein: CASSKEVGYEQYF.

A note on this clonotype: A much larger clone lies a single base off, so this may be a read error. The rearrangement joins TRBV20-1 to TRBJ2-2; TRBD2 matches 15 bases. This CDR3 spans 19 amino acids. V lost 6 bases and J lost 6; bases outside the gene matches: 17. Germline CDR1 DFQATT, CDR2 SNEGSKA (reference sequence). The CDR3: CSAQGRTGLAGGHAGELFF. The CDR3 DNA reads TGCAGTGCCCAAGGGAGAACAGGACTAGCGGGAGGGCACGCCGGGGAGCTGTTTTTT.

There are a few counts of this clonotype. The chain combines TRBV6-5 with TRBJ1-1, with a weak D call TRBD1 (6 bases). The V end lost 0 bases, the J end lost 7 bases, and 12 bases lay between the germline ends. This CDR3 comprises 14 residues. Germline assignment: CDR1 MNHEY and CDR2 SVGAGI. CDR3 loop: CASSYSPGGGEAFF. CDR3 bases: TGTGCCAGCAGTTACTCGCCTGGGGGCGGTGAAGCTTTCTTT.

The chain links TRBV6-5 to TRBJ2-7; 8 nucleotides line up with TRBD2. Germline V gene lookup returns CDR1 MNHEY and CDR2 SVGAGI. The CDR3 sequence is 14 residues long. V gave up 4 bases and J gave up 0 bases; unmatched junction bases: 2. As DNA, the CDR3 is TGTGCCAGCAGTTTACTAGCGGACTCCTACGAGCAGTACTTC. Residues: CASSLLADSYEQYF.